The entry that follows covers one T cell receptor (beta chain) sequence. Its antigen is undetermined. The data originate from a study of CD8+CD57+ T cells in acquired aplastic anemia. Findings and caveats of the study: It was found that 25 to 35 CD8+ CDR3 sequences were shared between patients and controls. Controls and patients did not differ significantly in CD8+ Simpson's diversity.

TCR beta VDJ combinations and CDR3 sequences were profiled from genomic DNA. TCRdb independently ran MiXCR on the reads; one entry per CDR3 protein. Found here are about 98,000 distinct CDR3 sequences, approximately 73% of them singletons; the top ten hold about 62%. All patients picked for sequencing had shown, by flow cytometry, an expansion of CD8+CD57+ cells. The CDR3 is made up of 12 amino acids. Trimming stripped 5 bases from V and 6 bases from J, with 11 bases between. Germline V gene lookup returns CDR1 MGHDK and CDR2 SYGVNS. The sequence derives from a human donor with aplastic anemia. This chain uses TRBV25-1 with TRBJ2-7; D possibly corresponds to TRBD2 (5 bases). Sequenced: sorted CD4+, CD8+, or CD8+CD57+ T cells (not recorded which) from PBMCs. The CDR3 DNA is TGTGCCAGCAGTCTAGCAGTTGGCGAGCAGTACTTC. This encodes CASSLAVGEQYF.